The 21 T cell receptor beta chains below come from one sample, sequenced in a study of human T cells and chemical hapten exposure. Unfractionated whole blood was the source from which total RNA was extracted. TCRdb independently ran MiXCR on the 5' RACE reads; one entry per CDR3 protein. Of around 100,000 distinct CDR3 sequences listed, roughly 18% are singletons. Receptors originate from a human donor in good health.

This clonotype appeared a few times. J is TRBJ2-3 and V is TRBV2; 8 bases are shared with TRBD2. This CDR3 is built from 15 residues. The trim removed 7 bases at V and 2 bases at J, leaving 8 bases unmatched. Germline V gives CDR1 SNHLY, CDR2 FYNNEI. For the CDR3, the DNA is TGTGCCAGCACAGAACTAGCGGAGCCCACAGATACGCAGTATTTT. Translating it yields CASTELAEPTDTQYF.

V gene TRBV10-3 combines with J gene TRBJ2-3; D may match TRBD1 or TRBD2 (5 bases each). This CDR3 region has 16 residues. V dropped 5 bases and J dropped 5 bases, with 20 bases sitting between them. CDR1 is ENHRY and CDR2 is SYGVKD in the germline V gene. CDR3 sequence: CAISPGPPASVDTQYF. The CDR3 coding sequence is TGTGCCATCAGTCCGGGACCTCCTGCTTCGGTAGATACGCAGTATTTT.

This chain connects TRBV3-1 to TRBJ2-2, with 9 bases aligning to TRBD1. Losses at the gene ends were 4 bases for V and 0 bases for J; bases not matched to a gene: 0. The V gene's germline CDR1 is LGHDT and CDR2 YNNKEL (reference sequence). The CDR3 extends over 15 amino acids. Written as DNA, the CDR3 is TGTGCCAGCAGCCGACAGGGGGCGAACACCGGGGAGCTGTTTTTT. It yields the protein CASSRQGANTGELFF. Variable domain in full (rest from reference TRBV3-1 and TRBJ2-2): DTAVSQTPKYLVTQMGNDKSIKCEQNLGHDTMYWYKQDSKKFLKIMFSYNNKELIINETVPNRFSPKSPDKAHLNLHINSLELGDSAVYFCASSRQGANTGELFFGEGSRLTVL.

There are a few counts of this clonotype. This chain joins TRBV29-1 and TRBJ1-2; D is perhaps TRBD1 (5 bases). Trimming took off 3 bases at V and 7 bases at J, with 12 bases between the two ends. Looked up from germline, CDR1 is SQVTM and CDR2 is ANQGSEA. The CDR3 has 12 residues. Written as DNA, the CDR3 is TGCAGCGTTGATAGGGGTCGCGGTGGCTACACCTTC. This translates into CSVDRGRGGYTF.

V is TRBV15 and J is TRBJ2-1; the D call may be TRBD1 or TRBD2 (5 bases each). V lost 1 base and J 6 bases, leaving 13 bases between the germline ends. This CDR3 region has 15 residues. CDR1 LNHNV and CDR2 YYDKDF come from the germline V gene (reference sequence). The CDR3 nucleotides are TGTGCCACCAGCAGAGTGGTAACGGGGCGCAATGAGCAGTTCTTC. Translation gives CATSRVVTGRNEQFF.

J is TRBJ2-1 and V is TRBV3-1; TRBD2 is a possible D gene (6 bases). Germline values: CDR1 LGHDT, CDR2 YNNKEL (reference sequence). V was trimmed by 3 bases and J by 2 bases, leaving 20 bases between them. The CDR3 extends over 18 amino acids. CDR3 region: CASSQLGPGRGTYNEQFF. The CDR3 region has the DNA TGTGCCAGCAGCCAGTTGGGTCCCGGGCGCGGGACCTACAATGAGCAGTTCTTC.

The chain couples TRBV6-5 to TRBJ2-7, with 8 positions matching TRBD2. J lost 4 bases, V lost 8 bases, and 16 bases had no gene match. The CDR3 has 16 amino acids. The germline CDR1 and CDR2 sequences are MNHEY and SVGAGI. In nucleotides, the CDR3 is TGTGCCAGCGCTGCCGGGGGGGGGGCGTTAAGTTACGAGCAGTACTTC. It specifies CASAAGGGALSYEQYF.

The genes are TRBV4-2 and TRBJ2-1, with TRBD2 as a possible D gene (6 bases). The CDR3 is 14 amino acids. The V and J ends lost 1 base and 15 bases respectively, with 19 bases between them. Germline-derived CDR1 and CDR2 are LGHNA and YNFKEQ. CDR3 sequence: CASSQAAGREGRFF. CDR3 bases: TGTGCCAGCAGCCAAGCGGCCGGGAGAGAGGGGCGGTTCTTC.

The chain joins TRBV4-1 to TRBJ2-7, with a possible D match to TRBD2 (6 bases). Trimming stripped 4 bases from V and 0 bases from J, with 19 bases between. Germline V gene lookup returns CDR1 MGHRA and CDR2 YSYEKL. This CDR3 contains 17 residues. The CDR3 region has the DNA TGCGCCAGCAGCCCATACTCGGGCGGGGCAAGCTCCTACGAGCAGTACTTC. Translation: CASSPYSGGASSYEQYF.

The chain recombines TRBV6-1 with TRBJ2-5; 12 nucleotides line up with TRBD2. J gave up 2 bases and V 2 bases, and 0 bases lay outside the gene matches. CDR1 is MNHNS and CDR2 is SASEGT in the germline V gene. The CDR3 runs to 15 residues. CDR3 in DNA: TGTGCCAGCAGTGAACTAGCGGGAGGGCAAGAGACCCAGTACTTC. As protein: CASSELAGGQETQYF.

The chain combines TRBV28 with TRBJ2-6, with D maybe TRBD1 (6 bases). The V end was cut by 6 bases, the J end by 1 base, with 13 bases between. This CDR3 region has 16 residues. Germline values: CDR1 MDHEN, CDR2 SYDVKM. CDR3 sequence reads: CASRTTDRSGANVLTF. The CDR3 region has the DNA TGTGCCAGCAGAACCACTGACAGGTCTGGGGCCAACGTCCTGACTTTC. Full variable domain (missing parts from reference TRBV28 and TRBJ2-6): DVKVTQSSRYLVKRTGEKVFLECVQDMDHENMFWYRQDPGLGLRLIYFSYDVKMKEKGDIPEGYSVSREKKERFSLILESASTNQTSMYLCASRTTDRSGANVLTFGAGSRLTVL.

The chain has TRBV7-3 and TRBJ2-3, with 10 bases lining up with TRBD2. V shed 1 base, J shed 3 bases, and the junction held 13 bases outside the gene matches. Germline lookup yields CDR1 SGHTA and CDR2 FQGTGA. This CDR3 contains 19 residues. The CDR3 coding sequence is TGTGCCAGCAGCTTAATCCCCAGCGGGAGGGCCGGGGGGACAGATACGCAGTATTTT. Translating it yields CASSLIPSGRAGGTDTQYF.

V gene TRBV5-1 combines with J gene TRBJ1-4; D unresolved. Germline V gene sequence: CDR1 SGHRS, CDR2 YFSETQ. The CDR3 is 14 residues long. V lost 0 bases and J 5 bases, leaving 8 bases between the germline ends. The CDR3 sequence: CASSLDGFNEKLFF. CDR3 sequence (DNA): TGCGCCAGCAGCTTGGACGGTTTCAATGAAAAACTGTTTTTT.

The J gene is TRBJ1-5, the V gene TRBV6-1, with 11 bases lining up with TRBD1. This CDR3 region has 16 residues. Trimming cost V 7 bases and J 8 bases; bases outside gene matches: 13. Per germline, CDR1 MNHNS and CDR2 SASEGT. CDR3 nucleotide sequence: TGTGCCAGCATGTCCTCGGACAGGGGGCGCGTGAAGCCCCAGCATTTT. Amino acid sequence: CASMSSDRGRVKPQHF.

The sample holds many counts of this clonotype. The rearrangement uses TRBV5-1 and TRBJ2-5; D unclear. Germline CDR1 reads SGHRS; CDR2 reads YFSETQ. V lost 4 bases to trimming and J lost 0 bases, with 4 bases between them. This CDR3 comprises 12 residues. CDR3: CASSPYQETQYF. In DNA form, the CDR3 reads TGCGCCAGCAGCCCGTACCAAGAGACCCAGTACTTC.

V usage is TRBV5-1 and J usage is TRBJ1-1; the D gene is possibly TRBD1 (5 bases). The CDR3 length is 13 residues. CDR1 and CDR2 (germline): SGHRS, YFSETQ. V gave up 4 bases and J gave up 5 bases, with 12 bases separating them. The DNA for the CDR3 is TGCGCCAGCAGCCAACTGGGGCTGACTGAAGCTTTCTTT. This codes for CASSQLGLTEAFF. The variable domain in full, completed from reference TRBV5-1 and TRBJ1-1, reads KAGVTQTPRYLIKTRGQQVTLSCSPISGHRSVSWYQQTPGQGLQFLFEYFSETQRNKGNFPGRFSGRQFSNSRSEMNVSTLELGDSALYLCASSQLGLTEAFFGQGTRLTVV.

This clonotype was seen a handful of times. J is TRBJ1-2 and V is TRBV4-1, with 7 bases aligning to TRBD1. There are 15 residues in the CDR3. CDR1 is MGHRA, CDR2 YSYEKL, per germline. Losses at the gene ends were 2 bases for V and 2 bases for J; bases not matched to a gene: 5. The CDR3 protein is CASSQMGQQNYGYTF. The CDR3 DNA reads TGCGCCAGCAGCCAAATGGGACAGCAGAACTATGGCTACACCTTC.

J is TRBJ1-5 and V is TRBV27; D is perhaps TRBD1 (5 bases). Trimming removed 2 bases at V and 6 bases at J, with 11 bases between. This CDR3 is 14 amino acids long. From germline, CDR1 is MNHEY and CDR2 SMNVEV (reference sequence). CDR3 region: CASSLQGRGQPQHF. The CDR3 coding sequence is TGTGCCAGCAGTTTACAGGGTAGGGGTCAGCCCCAGCATTTT.

The rearrangement joins TRBV10-3 to TRBJ1-5, with D perhaps matching TRBD1 (6 bases). Trimming took 3 bases from V and 8 from J, leaving 11 bases between them. Germline values: CDR1 ENHRY, CDR2 SYGVKD. CDR3 length equals 13 residues. The DNA of the CDR3 is TGTGCCATCAGTGAACAGGGTAAGGAGCCCCAGCATTTT. This translates into CAISEQGKEPQHF.

This sequence joins TRBV7-2 and TRBJ2-1; D remains ambiguous. The germline CDR1 and CDR2 sequences are SGHTA and FQGNSA. This CDR3 spans 15 amino acids. V lost 2 bases and J lost 6, with 14 bases in between. The CDR3 DNA is TGTGCCAGCAGCTTACCTGGGATCTTAAGCAATGAGCAGTTCTTC. This codes for CASSLPGILSNEQFF.

This clonotype was observed a handful of times. V is TRBV10-3 and J is TRBJ2-3; no clear D. V lost 4 bases and J lost 6, with 14 bases in between. This CDR3 is built from 14 residues. Germline V gives CDR1 ENHRY, CDR2 SYGVKD. The CDR3 spells CAISGAAFKDTQYF. The CDR3 DNA is TGTGCCATCAGTGGGGCGGCTTTCAAGGATACGCAGTATTTT.